Here is one TCR beta chain with its context. Method: immunoSEQ multiplex PCR; TCRdb's copy keeps in-frame clones and lacks some. The repertoire holds over 75,000 clones, with 80% to 90% as singletons. CDR3 length: 13 residues. The junction had 8 bases not matched to a gene; V was cut back by 6 bases and J by 8 bases. This entry is derived from a study of T cell responses to AZD1222 COVID-19 vaccine. The source was peripheral blood, collected 28 days after the second AZD1222 dose. The source is an adult who received the AZD1222 COVID-19 vaccine. V is TRBV12-3 or TRBV12-4 and J is TRBJ1-2, with 8 bases that match TRBD1. CDR3 sequence reads: CASSPLTGGGYTF. CDR3 DNA sequence: TGTGCCAGCAGCCCGCTAACAGGGGGGGGCTACACCTTC.